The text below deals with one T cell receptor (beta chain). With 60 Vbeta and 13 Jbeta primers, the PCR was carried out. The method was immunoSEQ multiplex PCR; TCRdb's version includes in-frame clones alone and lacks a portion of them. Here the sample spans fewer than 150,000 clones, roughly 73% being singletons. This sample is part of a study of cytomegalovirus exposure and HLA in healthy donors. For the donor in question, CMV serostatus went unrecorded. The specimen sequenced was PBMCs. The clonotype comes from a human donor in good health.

CDR3 DNA sequence: TGTGCCAGTACGGTGAGCGGGTCCCCCACAGATACGCAGTATTTT. Its protein is CASTVSGSPTDTQYF. The J gene is TRBJ2-3, the V gene TRBV5-4; D perhaps matches TRBD2 (6 bases). The CDR3 is made up of 15 amino acids. In germline, CDR1 is SGHNT, CDR2 YYREEE (reference sequence). V shed 8 bases and J shed 2 bases, with 18 bases lying between them.